These T cell receptor beta chains were read from a single sample in a study of cytomegalovirus exposure and HLA in healthy donors. The repertoire was sequenced with immunoSEQ multiplex PCR; TCRdb's copy has only in-frame clones and lacks some. The data show about 140,000 clones, 80% seen once. The sample consisted of PBMCs. These TCRs come from a male donor in good health and CMV-seropositive. Each CDR3 is given with its conserved first and last residue. The D gene is left open where the match is weak. Expanded clones are given a class, and other clones once, few, many or no size at all.

>TRBV10-1|few|TRBJ1-4|14|.
TGCGCCAGCAGACCCAGTACAACTAATGAAAAACTGTTTTTT
CASRPSTTNEKLFF
>TRBV4-3|few|TRBJ2-7|16|TRBD2
TGCGCCAGCAGCCAAAAAACCGGGACTAGCGGGCACGAGCAGTACTTC
CASSQKTGTSGHEQYF
>TRBV4-1|.|TRBJ1-5|17|TRBD1
TGCGCCAGCAGCCAGGTCGGACAGGGGGCGAACAATCAGCCCCAGCATTTT
CASSQVGQGANNQPQHF
>TRBV12-5|.|TRBJ2-1|19|TRBD1
TGTGCTAGTGGTTTGCCTATCCCGATGACAGGGGGCTCCTACAATGAGCAGTTCTTC
CASGLPIPMTGGSYNEQFF
>TRBV27|.|TRBJ2-2|15|TRBD1
TGTGCCAGCAAGTTGGGGGACAGGGTCTCCGGGGAGCTGTTTTTT
CASKLGDRVSGELFF
>TRBV5-6|.|TRBJ2-7|14|TRBD1
TGTGCCAGCAGCTCCGGGACAGGGACCTACGAGCAGTACTTC
CASSSGTGTYEQYF
>TRBV6-5|.|TRBJ1-3|15|TRBD1
TGTGCCAGCAGTCTGGGACAGGGGTCTGGAAACACCATATATTTT
CASSLGQGSGNTIYF
>TRBV4-1|.|TRBJ2-6|19|TRBD1
TGCGCCAGCAGCCTCGACCGGGACAGGGATTTCTCTGGGGCCAACGTCCTGACTTTC
CASSLDRDRDFSGANVLTF
>TRBV7-7|.|TRBJ2-3|16|TRBD2
TGTGCTAGCAGAAAAAGAAGCGGGGGCGACACAGATACGCAGTATTTT
CASRKRSGGDTDTQYF
>TRBV5-6|.|TRBJ1-6|15|TRBD1
TGTGCCAGCAGCTTGGCAGGGACAGGGAATTCACCCCTCCACTTT
CASSLAGTGNSPLHF
>TRBV7-9|.|TRBJ2-4|17|TRBD2
TGTGCCAGCAGCTTAGAGGTCTTGGGCGGGAGCGGTAACATTCAGTACTTC
CASSLEVLGGSGNIQYF
>TRBV19|once|TRBJ1-5|16|TRBD1
TGTGCCAGTAGTATTCGCCACAGGGGTGGCAATCAGCCCCAGCATTTT
CASSIRHRGGNQPQHF
>TRBV18|.|TRBJ2-7|13|TRBD1
TGTGCCAGCTCACCAGCAGGGGGCGGCGAGCAGTACTTC
CASSPAGGGEQYF
>TRBV15|.|TRBJ2-3|16|TRBD2
TGTGCCACCAGCAGAGAGAAGCGGGGGGGCACAGATACGCAGTATTTT
CATSREKRGGTDTQYF
>TRBV5-4|.|TRBJ2-2|15|.
TGTGCCAGCAGCTTAGTAGTCGGGAACACCGGGGAGCTGTTTTTT
CASSLVVGNTGELFF
>TRBV7-2|.|TRBJ2-1|13|.
TGTGCCAGCAGCTTAGTTAGGGGGTATGAGCAGTTCTTC
CASSLVRGYEQFF
>TRBV7-8|.|TRBJ1-5|15|.
TGTGCCAGCAGTTCAAAGCGGCAGACCAATCAGCCCCAGCATTTT
CASSSKRQTNQPQHF
>TRBV5-1|.|TRBJ2-7|15|.
TGCGCCAGCAGCTTGTGGGGGGGCGGTGCGTACGAGCAGTACTTC
CASSLWGGGAYEQYF
>TRBV9|.|TRBJ2-1|14|TRBD1
TGTGCCAGCAGCCCCCAGGGACAGTCCCGCGAGCAGTTCTTC
CASSPQGQSREQFF
>TRBV19|.|TRBJ1-1|14|TRBD1
TGTGCCAGTAGTATTGGACAGGGGAACACTGAAGCTTTCTTT
CASSIGQGNTEAFF
>TRBV5-6|.|TRBJ2-7|15|TRBD1
TGTGCCAGCAGCCTCCGCCGGGACAGGGTCTCCGAGCAGTACTTC
CASSLRRDRVSEQYF
>TRBV6-5|.|TRBJ1-1|12|.
TGTGCCAGCAGTTACGGGCACACTGAAGCTTTCTTT
CASSYGHTEAFF
>TRBV7-9|.|TRBJ2-5|14|.
TGTGCCAGCAGGGGGGCAGGGGACCAAGAGACCCAGTACTTC
CASRGAGDQETQYF
>TRBV6-5|.|TRBJ2-7|13|.
TGTGCCAGCTCTCGGGGGTATGGCTACGAGCAGTACTTC
CASSRGYGYEQYF
>TRBV5-4|few|TRBJ2-6|17|.
TGTGCCAGCAGATATGGGGGGGCCTCTCCCGGGGCCAACGTCCTGACTTTC
CASRYGGASPGANVLTF
>TRBV2|.|TRBJ2-3|13|TRBD2
TGTGCCAGCAGGGCCACTAGCGCAGATACGCAGTATTTT
CASRATSADTQYF
>TRBV6-5|.|TRBJ1-6|14|.
TGTGCCAGCAGCCGCACCCCCGGTGATTCACCCCTCCACTTT
CASSRTPGDSPLHF
>TRBV5-5|.|TRBJ2-7|15|TRBD2
TGTGCCAGCAGCGTACTAGCGGGAGGAGCCTACGAGCAGTACTTC
CASSVLAGGAYEQYF
>TRBV10-3|once|TRBJ2-2|14|.
TGTGCCATCAGTGTCGGGGTCAACACCGGGGAGCTGTTTTTT
CAISVGVNTGELFF
>TRBV11-2|.|TRBJ2-4|15|.
TGTGCCAGCAGCTTAGATCCCGGGACTAAAAACATTCAGTACTTC
CASSLDPGTKNIQYF
>TRBV4-1|.|TRBJ2-7|15|TRBD1
TGCGCCAGCAGCCACCCGACAGGGCGGGTAAGCGAGCAGTACTTC
CASSHPTGRVSEQYF
>TRBV29-1|.|TRBJ2-3|13|.
TGCAGCGTCAAGACAGGACTCACAGATACGCAGTATTTT
CSVKTGLTDTQYF
>TRBV2|.|TRBJ1-1|13|.
TGTGCCAGCAGTGAGGGGGGGTTCACTGAAGCTTTCTTT
CASSEGGFTEAFF
>TRBV5-1|.|TRBJ1-1|14|.
TGCGCCAGCAGCTTGGCCGCCACGGACACTGAAGCTTTCTTT
CASSLAATDTEAFF
>TRBV7-6|.|TRBJ2-3|15|.
TGTGCCAGCAGCTTAGAGCGACGAAGCACAGATACGCAGTATTTT
CASSLERRSTDTQYF
>TRBV5-4|.|TRBJ2-5|12|.
TGTGCCAGCAGCTCTAGAGGAGAGACCCAGTACTTC
CASSSRGETQYF
>TRBV7-6|.|TRBJ2-7|13|.
TGTGCCAGCAGCTTAGAACAGCCCTACGAGCAGTACTTC
CASSLEQPYEQYF
>TRBV18|.|TRBJ2-2|14|.
TGTGCCAGCTCACCTGGGGGCCTCACCGGGGAGCTGTTTTTT
CASSPGGLTGELFF
>TRBV2|.|TRBJ2-1|15|TRBD2
TGTGCCAGCAGTGACCCGACTAGCGGGATTGGTGAGCAGTTCTTC
CASSDPTSGIGEQFF
>TRBV30|.|TRBJ2-3|14|.
TGTGCCTGGAGCGAGACAGGATACGGAGATACGCAGTATTTT
CAWSETGYGDTQYF
>TRBV27|.|TRBJ2-7|14|.
TGTGCCAGCAGTATTCAGGGGCTTTCCTACGAGCAGTACTTC
CASSIQGLSYEQYF
>TRBV19|once|TRBJ2-7|16|.
TGTGCCAGTAGTATAGATCTTAACAGACGTATCTACGAGCAGTACTTC
CASSIDLNRRIYEQYF
>TRBV6-6|.|TRBJ1-4|15|.
TGTGCCAGCAGTTACTCCCCACGGTCGAATGAAAAACTGTTTTTT
CASSYSPRSNEKLFF
>TRBV2|.|TRBJ1-5|14|.
TGTGCCAGCAGTACGCTAGGGGCCAATCAGCCCCAGCATTTT
CASSTLGANQPQHF
>TRBV4-1|.|TRBJ1-4|14|TRBD1
TGCGCCAGCAGACGGACAGGGGGAGAAGAAAAACTGTTTTTT
CASRRTGGEEKLFF
>TRBV7-2|.|TRBJ1-2|12|.
TGTGCCAGCAGCTTAGAGGGGGATAGCTACACCTTC
CASSLEGDSYTF